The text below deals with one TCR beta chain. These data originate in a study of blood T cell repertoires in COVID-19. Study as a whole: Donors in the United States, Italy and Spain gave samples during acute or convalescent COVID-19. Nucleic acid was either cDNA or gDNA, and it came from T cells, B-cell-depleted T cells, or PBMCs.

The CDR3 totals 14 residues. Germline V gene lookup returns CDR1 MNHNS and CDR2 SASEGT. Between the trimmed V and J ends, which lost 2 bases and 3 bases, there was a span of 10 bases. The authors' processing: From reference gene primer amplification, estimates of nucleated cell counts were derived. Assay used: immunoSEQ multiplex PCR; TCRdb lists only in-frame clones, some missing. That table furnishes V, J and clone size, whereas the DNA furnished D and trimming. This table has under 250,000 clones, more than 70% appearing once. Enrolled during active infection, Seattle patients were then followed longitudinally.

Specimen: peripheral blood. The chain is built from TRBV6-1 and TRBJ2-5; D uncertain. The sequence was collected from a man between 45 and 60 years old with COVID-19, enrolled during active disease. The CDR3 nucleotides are TGTGCCAGCAGTGAACTCTACCAAAAAGAGACCCAGTACTTC. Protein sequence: CASSELYQKETQYF.